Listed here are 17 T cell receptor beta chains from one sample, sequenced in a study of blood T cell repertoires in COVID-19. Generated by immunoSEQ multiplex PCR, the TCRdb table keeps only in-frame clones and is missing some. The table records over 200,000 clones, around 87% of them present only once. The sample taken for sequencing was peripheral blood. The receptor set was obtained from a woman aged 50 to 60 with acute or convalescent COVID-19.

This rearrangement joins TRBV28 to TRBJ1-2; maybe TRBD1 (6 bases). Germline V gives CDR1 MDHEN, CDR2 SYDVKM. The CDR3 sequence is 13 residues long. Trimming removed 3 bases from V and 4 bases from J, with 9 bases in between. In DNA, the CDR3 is TGTGCCAGCAGTTTTGGACAGCTCTATGGCTACACCTTC. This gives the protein CASSFGQLYGYTF.

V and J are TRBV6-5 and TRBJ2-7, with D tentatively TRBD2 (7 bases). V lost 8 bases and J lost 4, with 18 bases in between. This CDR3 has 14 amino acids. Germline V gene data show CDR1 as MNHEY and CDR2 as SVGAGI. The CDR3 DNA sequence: TGTGCCAGCTGTCCTAGGGGGGGTTTGTACGAGCAGTACTTC. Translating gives CASCPRGGLYEQYF.

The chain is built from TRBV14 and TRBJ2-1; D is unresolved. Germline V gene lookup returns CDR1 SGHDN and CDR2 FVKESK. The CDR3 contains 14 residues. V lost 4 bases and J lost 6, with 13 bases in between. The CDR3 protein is CASSPPPSGNEQFF. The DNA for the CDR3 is TGTGCCAGCAGCCCCCCTCCGTCGGGCAATGAGCAGTTCTTC.

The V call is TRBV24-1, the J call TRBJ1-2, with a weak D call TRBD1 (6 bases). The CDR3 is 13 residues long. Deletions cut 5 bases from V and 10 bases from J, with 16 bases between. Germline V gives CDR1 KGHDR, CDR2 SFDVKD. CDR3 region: CATSAGAAPTYTF. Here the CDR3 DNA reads TGTGCCACCAGTGCAGGGGCCGCTCCGACCTACACCTTC.

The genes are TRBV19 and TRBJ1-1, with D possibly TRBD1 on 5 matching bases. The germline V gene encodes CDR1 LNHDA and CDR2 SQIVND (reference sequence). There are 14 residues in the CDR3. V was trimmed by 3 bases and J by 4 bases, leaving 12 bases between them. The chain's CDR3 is CASSIGRVGTEAFF. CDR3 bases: TGTGCCAGTAGTATCGGCAGGGTGGGCACTGAAGCTTTCTTT.

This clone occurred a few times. Here the CDR3 DNA reads TGTGCCAGCAGTCAAGGGACAGGGGGCGGAAATTCACCCCTCCACTTT. This translates into CASSQGTGGGNSPLHF. The chain uses TRBV6-6 and TRBJ1-6; TRBD1 aligns across 12 bases. The V segment lost 5 bases and the J segment 7 bases; nucleotides outside the gene matches: 6. This CDR3 contains 16 residues. CDR1 and CDR2 (germline): MNHNY, SVGAGI (reference sequence).

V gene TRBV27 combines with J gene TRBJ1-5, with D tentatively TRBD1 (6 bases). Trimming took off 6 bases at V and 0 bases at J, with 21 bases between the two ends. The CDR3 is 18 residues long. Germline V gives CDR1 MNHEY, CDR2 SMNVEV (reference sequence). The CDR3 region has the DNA TGTGCCAGCAGCCAAAGACGTGGACAGCTTTATAGCAATCAGCCCCAGCATTTT. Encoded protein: CASSQRRGQLYSNQPQHF.

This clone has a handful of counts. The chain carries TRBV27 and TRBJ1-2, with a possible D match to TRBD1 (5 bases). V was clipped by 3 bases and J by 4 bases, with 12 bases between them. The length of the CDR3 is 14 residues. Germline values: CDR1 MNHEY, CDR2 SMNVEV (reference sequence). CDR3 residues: CASSFSGRAYGYTF. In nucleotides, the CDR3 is TGTGCCAGCAGTTTTAGTGGCAGGGCCTATGGCTACACCTTC.

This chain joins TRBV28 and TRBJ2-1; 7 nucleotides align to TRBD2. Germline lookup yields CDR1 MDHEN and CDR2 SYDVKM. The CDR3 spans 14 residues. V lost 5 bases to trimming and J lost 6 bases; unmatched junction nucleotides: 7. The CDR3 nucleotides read TGTGCCAGCAGTCTACCTGGCGGGAGCAATGAGCAGTTCTTC. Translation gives CASSLPGGSNEQFF.

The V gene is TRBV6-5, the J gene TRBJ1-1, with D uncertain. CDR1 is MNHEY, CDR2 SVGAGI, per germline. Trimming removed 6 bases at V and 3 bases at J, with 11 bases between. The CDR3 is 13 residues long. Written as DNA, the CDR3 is TGTGCCAGCAGCCTTACAGTGCACACTGAAGCTTTCTTT. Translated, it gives CASSLTVHTEAFF.

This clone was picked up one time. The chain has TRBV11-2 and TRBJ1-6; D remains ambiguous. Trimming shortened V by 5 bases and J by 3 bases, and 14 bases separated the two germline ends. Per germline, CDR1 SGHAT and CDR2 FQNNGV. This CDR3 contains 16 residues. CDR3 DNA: TGTGCCAGCAGCCAGCGCGGAAGGTTCTATAATTCACCCCTCCACTTT. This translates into CASSQRGRFYNSPLHF.

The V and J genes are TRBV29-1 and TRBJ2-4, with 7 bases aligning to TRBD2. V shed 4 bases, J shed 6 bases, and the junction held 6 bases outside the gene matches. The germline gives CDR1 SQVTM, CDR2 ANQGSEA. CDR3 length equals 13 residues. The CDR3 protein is CSVATGGPNIQYF. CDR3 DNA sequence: TGCAGCGTTGCGACGGGAGGCCCAAACATTCAGTACTTC.

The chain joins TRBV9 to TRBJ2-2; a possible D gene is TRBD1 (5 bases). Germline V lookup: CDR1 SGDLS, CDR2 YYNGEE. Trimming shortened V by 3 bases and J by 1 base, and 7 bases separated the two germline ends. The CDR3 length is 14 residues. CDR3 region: CASSGGLNTGELFF. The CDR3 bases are TGTGCCAGCAGCGGGGGCCTGAACACCGGGGAGCTGTTTTTT.

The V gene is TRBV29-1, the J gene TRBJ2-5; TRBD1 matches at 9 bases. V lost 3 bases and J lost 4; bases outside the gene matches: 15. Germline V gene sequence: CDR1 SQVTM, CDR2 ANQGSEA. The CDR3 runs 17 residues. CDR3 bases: TGCAGCGTTGAGCCCGGGACAGGGAAATTTGGTCGAGAGACCCAGTACTTC. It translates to CSVEPGTGKFGRETQYF.

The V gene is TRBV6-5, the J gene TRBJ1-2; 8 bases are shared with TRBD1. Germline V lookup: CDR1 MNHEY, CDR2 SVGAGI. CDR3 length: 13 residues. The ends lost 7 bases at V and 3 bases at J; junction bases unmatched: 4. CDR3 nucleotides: TGTGCCAGCAAGCAGGGGGCCGACTATGGCTACACCTTC. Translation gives CASKQGADYGYTF.

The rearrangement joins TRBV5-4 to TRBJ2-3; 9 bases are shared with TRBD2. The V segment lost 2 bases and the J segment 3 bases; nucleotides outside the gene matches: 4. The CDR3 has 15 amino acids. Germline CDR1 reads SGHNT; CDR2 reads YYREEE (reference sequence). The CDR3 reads CASSLSLAGTDTQYF. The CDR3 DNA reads TGTGCCAGCAGCTTAAGTCTAGCGGGAACAGATACGCAGTATTTT.

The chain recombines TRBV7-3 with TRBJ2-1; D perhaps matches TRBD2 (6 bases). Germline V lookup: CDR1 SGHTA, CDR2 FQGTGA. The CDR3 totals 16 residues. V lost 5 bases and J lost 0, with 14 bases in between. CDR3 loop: CASSAFGGSSYNEQFF. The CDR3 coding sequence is TGTGCCAGCAGCGCCTTCGGGGGTAGCTCCTACAATGAGCAGTTCTTC.